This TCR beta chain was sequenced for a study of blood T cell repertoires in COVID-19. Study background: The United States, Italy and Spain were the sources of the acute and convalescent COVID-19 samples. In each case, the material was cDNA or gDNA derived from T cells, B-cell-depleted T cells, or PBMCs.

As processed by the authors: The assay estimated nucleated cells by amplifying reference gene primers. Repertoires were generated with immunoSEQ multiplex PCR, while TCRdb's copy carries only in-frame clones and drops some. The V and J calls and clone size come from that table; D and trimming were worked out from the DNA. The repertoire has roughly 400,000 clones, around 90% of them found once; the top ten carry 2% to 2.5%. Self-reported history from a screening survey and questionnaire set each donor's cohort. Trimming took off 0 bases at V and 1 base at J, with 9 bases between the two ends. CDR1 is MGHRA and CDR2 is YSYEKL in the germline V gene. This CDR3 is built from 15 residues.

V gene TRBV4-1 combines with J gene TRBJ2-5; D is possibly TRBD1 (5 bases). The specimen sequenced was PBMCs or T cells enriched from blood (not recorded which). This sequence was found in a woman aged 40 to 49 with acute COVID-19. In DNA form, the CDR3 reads TGCGCCAGCAGCCAAGATCTGACAGCCCAAGAGACCCAGTACTTC. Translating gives CASSQDLTAQETQYF.